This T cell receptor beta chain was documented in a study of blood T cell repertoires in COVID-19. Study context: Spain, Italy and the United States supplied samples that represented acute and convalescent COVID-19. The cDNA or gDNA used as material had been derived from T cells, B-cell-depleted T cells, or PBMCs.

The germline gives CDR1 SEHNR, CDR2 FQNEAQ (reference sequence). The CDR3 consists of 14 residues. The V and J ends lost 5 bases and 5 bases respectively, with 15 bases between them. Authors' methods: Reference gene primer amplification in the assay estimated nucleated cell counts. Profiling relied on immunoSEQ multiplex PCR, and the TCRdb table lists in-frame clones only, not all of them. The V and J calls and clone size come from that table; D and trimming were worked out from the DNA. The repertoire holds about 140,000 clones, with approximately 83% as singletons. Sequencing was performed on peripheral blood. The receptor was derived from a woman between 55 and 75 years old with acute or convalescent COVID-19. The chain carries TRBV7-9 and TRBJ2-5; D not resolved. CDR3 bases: TGTGCCAGCAGCCCACCCCCCCAGCGTGAGACCCAGTACTTC. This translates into CASSPPPQRETQYF.